Listed below are T cell receptor beta chains from one sample, sequenced in a study of blood T cell repertoires in COVID-19. Clones were sequenced by immunoSEQ multiplex PCR, and TCRdb holds only the in-frame ones, with some missing. The sample has roughly 200,000 clones; around 90% are singletons. Sequences were obtained from peripheral blood. The receptors stem from a man aged 45-60 years with acute or convalescent COVID-19. CDR3s include the opening cysteine and the closing phenylalanine or tryptophan. A D gene is named only where the DNA matches it firmly. Part of the rows lack a size; the others show once, few, many or a class for expanded clones.

J gene | D gene | V gene | clone size | CDR3 protein | CDR3 DNA
TRBJ1-3 | TRBD1 | TRBV30 | NA | CAWEQGTGNTIYF | TGTGCCTGGGAACAGGGGACTGGAAACACCATATATTTT
TRBJ2-3 | NA | TRBV3-1/TRBV3-2 | NA | CASSPTRPDTQYF | TGTGCCAGCAGCCCAACTAGACCAGATACGCAGTATTTT
TRBJ2-5 | NA | TRBV7-2 | NA | CASSLLGGRLETQYF | TGTGCCAGCAGCTTACTAGGAGGGCGTCTAGAGACCCAGTACTTC
TRBJ2-1 | TRBD2 | TRBV5-4 | NA | CASSLEPGLAPNEQFF | TGTGCCAGCAGCCTAGAGCCGGGACTAGCCCCCAATGAGCAGTTCTTC
TRBJ1-5 | NA | TRBV2 | NA | CASSGPGRDQPQHF | TGTGCCAGCAGTGGTCCGGGGAGGGATCAGCCCCAGCATTTT
TRBJ1-1 | NA | TRBV5-1 | NA | CASSLGRDYEAFF | TGCGCCAGCAGCTTGGGGAGGGACTATGAAGCTTTCTTT
TRBJ2-1 | TRBD2 | TRBV4-1 | NA | CASSSTPGLGNEQFF | TGCGCCAGCAGCTCTACCCCGGGACTAGGCAATGAGCAGTTCTTC
TRBJ2-5 | NA | TRBV11-2 | NA | CASSVDRALPWEAQYF | TGTGCCAGCAGCGTCGACAGGGCACTACCCTGGGAGGCCCAGTACTTC
TRBJ1-2 | NA | TRBV2 | NA | CASSIRVNYGYTF | TGTGCCAGCAGCATCAGGGTTAACTATGGCTACACCTTC
TRBJ2-1 | NA | TRBV2 | NA | CASSPTTIQNNEQFF | TGTGCCAGCAGTCCAACAACCATACAAAACAATGAGCAGTTCTTC
TRBJ1-1 | TRBD1 | TRBV7-8 | NA | CASSYRGNTEAFF | TGTGCCAGCAGCTACAGGGGTAACACTGAAGCTTTCTTT
TRBJ1-4 | TRBD1 | TRBV6-5 | NA | CASSRQGAEKLFF | TGTGCCAGCAGTCGACAGGGGGCTGAAAAACTGTTTTTT
TRBJ2-2 | TRBD2 | TRBV19 | NA | CSSRGGSNAGGELFF | TGTTCCAGTAGAGGCGGGAGTAACGCCGGCGGGGAGCTGTTTTTT
TRBJ1-5 | TRBD1 | TRBV10-3 | NA | CATRQGLGNQPQHF | TGTGCCACCAGACAGGGACTAGGCAATCAGCCCCAGCATTTT
TRBJ2-2 | TRBD2 | TRBV7-9 | few | CASSGTSGTGELFF | TGTGCCAGCAGCGGGACTAGCGGGACCGGGGAGCTGTTTTTT
TRBJ1-2 | TRBD1 | TRBV5-1 | NA | CASSGGTGGYGYTF | TGCGCCAGCAGCGGAGGAACAGGGGGCTATGGCTACACCTTC
TRBJ1-4 | TRBD1 | TRBV5-6 | NA | CASSNRDRDYEKLFF | TGTGCCAGCAGCAACCGGGACAGGGATTATGAAAAACTGTTTTTT
TRBJ1-6 | NA | TRBV2 | NA | CASRGIDNSPLHF | TGTGCCAGCCGGGGGATAGACAATTCACCCCTCCACTTT
TRBJ1-5 | NA | TRBV7-2 | NA | CASSWVGRNSNQPQHF | TGTGCCAGCAGCTGGGTGGGGCGGAATAGCAATCAGCCCCAGCATTTT
TRBJ2-2 | TRBD1 | TRBV5-1 | NA | CASSGGQGTNTGELFF | TGCGCCAGCAGCGGGGGACAGGGTACGAACACCGGGGAGCTGTTTTTT
TRBJ2-2 | NA | TRBV29-1 | few | CSVLIGTKNTGELFF | TGCAGCGTGCTGATTGGGACAAAGAACACCGGGGAGCTGTTTTTT
TRBJ1-1 | NA | TRBV19 | few | CASSIDQRGNTEAFF | TGTGCCAGTAGTATAGATCAGCGGGGGAACACTGAAGCTTTCTTT
TRBJ1-4 | TRBD1 | TRBV2 | NA | CASERDSNEKLFF | TGTGCCAGTGAGAGGGACAGTAATGAAAAACTGTTTTTT
TRBJ2-7 | NA | TRBV5-5 | NA | CASSLEGVSYEQYF | TGTGCCAGCAGCTTGGAGGGAGTGTCCTACGAGCAGTACTTC
TRBJ2-4 | NA | TRBV10-2 | NA | CASSESGSGGRSYF | TGCGCCAGCAGTGAGTCGGGGTCCGGAGGACGGAGTTACTTC